The sequence of this T cell receptor beta chain was determined in a study of prognosis after radiotherapy for stage I lung cancer. Study context: All of the enrolled patients had stage I non-small cell lung cancer, and they joined between April 2018 and January 2019.

Study conclusions and caveats: Usage of the TRBV and TRBJ genes (in patients with versus without metastases) was reportedly different. The number of unique TCR clones went down after stereotactic body radiation therapy, with a median of around 10,000 versus 6,900.

Note on this clonotype: Its antigen remains unknown. Possible read error: a much larger clone is one base away.

This CDR3 has 17 residues. The V end was cut by 0 bases, the J end by 6 bases, with 18 bases between. Germline CDR1 reads SEHNR; CDR2 reads FQNEAQ (reference sequence). The TCR beta CDR3 region was amplified from genomic DNA, with two rounds of multiplex PCR being used for the amplification. Gene-specific TRBV and TRBJ primers were used in PCR round one. Universal primers went into the second round of PCR. TCRdb analysed the multiplex PCR reads with MiXCR anew, one entry per CDR3 protein. This sample has around 25,000 distinct CDR3 sequences, with 36% found just once. The sample consisted of PBMCs, taken before or after stereotactic body radiation therapy (not recorded which). This sequence joins TRBV7-9 and TRBJ1-5; weak D call: TRBD1 (5 bases). This TCR was sampled from a donor of 50 years or more with non-small cell lung cancer. The CDR3 DNA sequence: TGTGCCAGCAGCTTAGCGACAAGCTGGGGGTTCAGTCAGCCCCAGCATTTT. As protein: CASSLATSWGFSQPQHF.